What follows describes a single TCR beta chain. Its matching antigen is unknown. Method: immunoSEQ multiplex PCR; TCRdb's copy keeps in-frame clones and lacks some. The table shows 150,000 to 200,000 clones, with approximately 94% occurring only once. These data come from a study of T cell responses to AZD1222 COVID-19 vaccine. The study, taken as a whole, reports: Only a handful of AZD1222 recipients, several in all, had baseline seropositivity. The study found vaccine-associated CD4 TCRs spanning spike, dominant at 160-218 and 743-854. Two AZD1222 doses significantly raised spike-specific TCR breadth and depth over controls. It should be noted that donors were predominantly white British and more often female, and clonal diversity was possibly underestimated.

The CDR3 totals 12 residues. The V gene lost 4 bases and the J gene lost 11 bases, with 14 bases spanning the gap. The germline gives CDR1 MGHRA, CDR2 YSYEKL. The TCR was taken from an adult who received the AZD1222 COVID-19 vaccine. The chain couples TRBV4-1 to TRBJ1-1; possible D gene TRBD1, 5 bases. Sequenced here: peripheral blood, sampled 28 days after the second AZD1222 dose. The CDR3 loop is CASSLGTGSAFF. The CDR3 DNA sequence: TGCGCCAGCAGCCTCGGTACAGGCTCGGCTTTCTTT.